The clone carrying this TCR beta chain was found a few times. What it recognizes is unknown. Staining for CD45RO/CCR7/CD25/CD127/CD95/CD27 allowed sorting of CD4+ naive, central memory, regulatory and stem cell-like memory cells. The sample originates from a study of beta chain features in type 1 diabetes. Findings and limits, study-wide: Whether HLA type influences TCRB rearrangement remained unresolved here. All four CD4+ subsets of Type 1 diabetes patients contained TCRB CDR3s that were moderately but significantly shorter. Compared to healthy donors, patients appeared to have naive, central memory and Treg TCRB repertoires that were more alike. Type 1 diabetes patients had VDJ junctions that carried fewer insertions and more deletions.

Every bit of the isolated RNA underwent reverse transcription, so sequencing read expressed TCRB transcripts. Sequencing used immunoSEQ multiplex PCR; TCRdb keeps in-frame clones, though not all of them. This sample has 500,000 to 650,000 clones, with 12% found just once. CDR3 length: 14 residues. The V end was cut by 2 bases, the J end by 4 bases, with 12 bases between. Germline V lookup: CDR1 MNHNS, CDR2 SASEGT. The specimen sequenced was naive CD4+ T cells from blood. The clonotype originates from a man aged 25-45 years with type 1 diabetes. This chain links TRBV6-1 with TRBJ2-7; maybe TRBD2 (5 bases). This CDR3 reads CASSELGGSYEQYF. CDR3 DNA sequence: TGTGCCAGCAGTGAATTGGGCGGGTCGTACGAGCAGTACTTC.